The 20 T cell receptor beta chains given below trace back to one sample, sequenced in a study of blood T cell repertoires in COVID-19. The method was immunoSEQ multiplex PCR; TCRdb's version includes in-frame clones alone and lacks a portion of them. This sample has 200,000 or so clones; more than 85% occur once, and the top ten carry roughly 2%. What was sequenced was peripheral blood. These receptors came from a man aged 35 to 55 with active or convalescent COVID-19.

The V call is TRBV4-1, the J call TRBJ1-2; D possibly corresponds to TRBD1 (5 bases). With 1 base removed from V and 3 bases from J, the gap between germline ends came to 12 bases. Germline loops: CDR1 MGHRA, CDR2 YSYEKL. This CDR3 is 15 amino acids long. CDR3 nucleotide sequence: TGCGCCAGCAGCCAAGGCGCGGGGGAGCACTATGGCTACACCTTC. Protein: CASSQGAGEHYGYTF.

This clone appeared a few times. This sequence joins TRBV27 and TRBJ2-2; TRBD2 matches at 7 bases. Germline assignment: CDR1 MNHEY and CDR2 SMNVEV (reference sequence). V lost 6 bases, J lost 2 bases, and 9 bases stayed unmatched. This CDR3 contains 16 residues. In nucleotides, the CDR3 is TGTGCCAGCAGCCGACGGGGGGACTTCAACACCGGGGAGCTGTTTTTT. It encodes CASSRRGDFNTGELFF.

This clone has a single count. The V call is TRBV2, the J call TRBJ2-3; a weak D match, TRBD2 (6 bases). Germline CDR1 and CDR2: SNHLY and FYNNEI. The CDR3 extends over 16 amino acids. Deletions cut 7 bases from V and 5 bases from J, with 22 bases between. The CDR3 nucleotides are TGTGCCAGCAATCGAGCGGGCAGGGTTTATGGAGATACGCAGTATTTT. Amino acid sequence: CASNRAGRVYGDTQYF. The variable domain in full, completed from reference TRBV2 and TRBJ2-3, reads EPEVTQTPSHQVTQMGQEVILRCVPISNHLYFYWYRQILGQKVEFLVSFYNNEISEKSEIFDDQFSVERPDGSNFTLKIRSTKLEDSAMYFCASNRAGRVYGDTQYFGPGTRLTVL.

The rearrangement joins TRBV5-4 to TRBJ1-1; D call uncertain. V was shortened by 2 bases and J by 1 base, with 15 bases between the two germline ends. Germline loops: CDR1 SGHNT, CDR2 YYREEE (reference sequence). This CDR3 region has 16 residues. The chain's CDR3 is CASSFRPMRKNTEAFF. The CDR3 DNA reads as TGTGCCAGCAGCTTTCGTCCAATGCGGAAGAACACTGAAGCTTTCTTT.

The genes are TRBV7-3 and TRBJ2-6; a possible D gene is TRBD2 (5 bases). Germline V gene sequence: CDR1 SGHTA, CDR2 FQGTGA. There are 15 residues in the CDR3. V was trimmed by 2 bases and J by 1 base, leaving 6 bases between them. DNA for the CDR3: TGTGCCAGCAGCTTAGGCGGGTCTGGGGCCAACGTCCTGACTTTC. This codes for CASSLGGSGANVLTF.

The chain's CDR3 is CASSFPRPSGGYTF. In nucleotides, the CDR3 is TGTGCCAGCAGCTTTCCGCGCCCATCCGGGGGCTACACCTTC. J is TRBJ1-2 and V is TRBV5-6; D is undetermined. V was shortened by 2 bases and J by 8 bases, with 16 bases between the two germline ends. There are 14 residues in the CDR3. Germline V gives CDR1 SGHDT, CDR2 YYEEEE.

The J gene is TRBJ2-7, the V gene TRBV9, with 8 bases that match TRBD1. CDR3 length: 16 amino acids. V dropped 0 bases and J dropped 2; count of bases not matched to a gene: 7. Germline V CDR1 and CDR2: SGDLS, YYNGEE. CDR3 nucleotides: TGTGCCAGCAGCGTAGCTTTAAACAGGGGGACCTACGAGCAGTACTTC. This codes for CASSVALNRGTYEQYF.

This clone was picked up one time. The V gene is TRBV15, the J gene TRBJ1-1, with TRBD1 as a possible D gene (6 bases). V lost 5 bases and J 0 bases, leaving 13 bases between the germline ends. Germline CDR1 is LNHNV and CDR2 is YYDKDF (reference sequence). CDR3 length: 15 residues. CDR3 residues: CATSRRQAVNTEAFF. The CDR3 DNA reads TGTGCCACCAGCCGAAGACAGGCCGTGAACACTGAAGCTTTCTTT.

The V call is TRBV5-5, the J call TRBJ2-3; D might be TRBD2 (6 bases). CDR3 length: 14 residues. Trimming took off 4 bases at V and 3 bases at J, with 12 bases between the two ends. Germline V lookup: CDR1 SGHKS, CDR2 YYEKEE (reference sequence). The CDR3 sequence is CASSTGVGTDTQYF. The CDR3 DNA reads TGTGCCAGCAGCACGGGAGTTGGGACAGATACGCAGTATTTT.

This clone was picked up one time. The chain carries TRBV21-1 and TRBJ1-5. TRBV21-1 is annotated as a pseudogene. The CDR3 contains 15 residues. The CDR3: CASSKSGGLAQPQHF. For the CDR3, the DNA is TGTGCCAGCAGCAAAAGCGGAGGGTTGGCACAGCCCCAGCATTTT.

V gene TRBV7-8 combines with J gene TRBJ1-1; D not certain. V gave up 1 base and J gave up 2 bases, with 11 bases separating them. The CDR3 contains 15 residues. Germline V lookup: CDR1 SGHVS, CDR2 FQNEAQ. The CDR3 loop reads CASSLVVGGNTEAFF. The DNA for the CDR3 is TGTGCCAGCAGCTTAGTAGTTGGAGGAAACACTGAAGCTTTCTTT.

The chain recombines TRBV6-2 or TRBV6-3 with TRBJ1-2; TRBD1 is a possible D gene (6 bases). Trimming stripped 5 bases from V and 4 bases from J, with 14 bases between. From germline, CDR1 is MNHEY and CDR2 SVGEGT. The CDR3 length is 14 residues. CDR3 nucleotides: TGTGCCAGCAGTACAGGGTCCCAGGGCTATGGCTACACCTTC. Its protein is CASSTGSQGYGYTF.

The genes are TRBV3-1 (or the pseudogene TRBV3-2) and TRBJ1-2; TRBD1 agrees at 7 bases. Germline CDR1 reads LGHDT; CDR2 reads YNNKEL (reference sequence). Trimming cost V 4 bases and J 6 bases; bases outside gene matches: 5. This CDR3 region has 13 residues. The CDR3 protein is CASSRQGEDGYTF. The CDR3 region has the DNA TGTGCCAGCAGCCGACAGGGAGAGGATGGCTACACCTTC.

The gene calls are TRBV7-2 and TRBJ2-1; 10 nucleotides agree with TRBD2. In germline, CDR1 is SGHTA, CDR2 FQGNSA. The CDR3 spans 15 residues. With 4 bases clipped from V and 4 bases from J, the junction kept 4 bases outside the gene matches. CDR3 amino acids: CASSSSGGVYNEQFF. The CDR3 region has the DNA TGTGCCAGCAGCTCGAGCGGGGGGGTTTACAATGAGCAGTTCTTC.

This clone was seen just once. The rearrangement uses TRBV5-1 and TRBJ1-6; no clear D gene. The CDR3 has 13 residues. The germline gives CDR1 SGHRS, CDR2 YFSETQ. The germline V and J ends were trimmed by 4 bases and 10 bases, with 12 bases remaining between them. CDR3 loop: CASSEESRSPLHF. CDR3 DNA: TGCGCCAGCAGCGAGGAATCTAGGTCACCCCTCCACTTT.

The CDR3 region has the DNA TGTGCCAGCAGTTACTTCGATGACATGTTATCCGGGACTAGCGGTTCTGAGCAGTACTTC. It is translated as CASSYFDDMLSGTSGSEQYF. The rearrangement links TRBV6-2 or TRBV6-3 to TRBJ2-7, with TRBD2 matching 11 bases. Per germline, CDR1 MNHEY and CDR2 SVGEGT. CDR3 length equals 20 residues. V shed 1 base, J shed 7 bases, and the junction held 21 bases outside the gene matches.

J is TRBJ2-3 and V is TRBV28; D perhaps matches TRBD2 (6 bases). CDR1 MDHEN and CDR2 SYDVKM come from the germline V gene. The CDR3 length is 14 residues. Trimming pared 9 bases from V and 6 bases from J, leaving 19 bases between. The CDR3, as DNA: TGTGCCAGTGCTACTGGGACTGCCGGGGATACGCAGTATTTT. It translates to CASATGTAGDTQYF.

The genes are TRBV5-1 and TRBJ2-1; 16 bases line up with TRBD2. This CDR3 is 16 amino acids long. After removal of 5 bases from V and 3 bases from J, the junction contained 2 bases not matched to a gene. Germline CDR1 is SGHRS and CDR2 is YFSETQ. Here the CDR3 reads CASRGLAGGGYNEQFF. The CDR3 DNA reads TGCGCCAGCAGGGGACTAGCGGGAGGGGGCTACAATGAGCAGTTCTTC.

The chain joins TRBV9 to TRBJ2-5; the D gene is possibly TRBD2 (6 bases). The CDR3 sequence is 14 residues long. The V gene's germline CDR1 is SGDLS and CDR2 YYNGEE. Trimming pared 3 bases from V and 5 bases from J, leaving 14 bases between. CDR3 in DNA: TGTGCCAGCAGCGGCTCTAGCGTGTCGGAGACCCAGTACTTC. Protein product: CASSGSSVSETQYF.

The chain carries TRBV27 and TRBJ1-1; tentatively, D is TRBD1 (5 bases). Trimming cost V 2 bases and J 11 bases, with 15 bases left between them. This CDR3 region has 13 residues. Germline CDR1 reads MNHEY; CDR2 reads SMNVEV (reference sequence). CDR3 sequence (DNA): TGTGCCAGCAGTTTAGGGCAGGGTGTGCGGGCTTTCTTT. It yields the protein CASSLGQGVRAFF.